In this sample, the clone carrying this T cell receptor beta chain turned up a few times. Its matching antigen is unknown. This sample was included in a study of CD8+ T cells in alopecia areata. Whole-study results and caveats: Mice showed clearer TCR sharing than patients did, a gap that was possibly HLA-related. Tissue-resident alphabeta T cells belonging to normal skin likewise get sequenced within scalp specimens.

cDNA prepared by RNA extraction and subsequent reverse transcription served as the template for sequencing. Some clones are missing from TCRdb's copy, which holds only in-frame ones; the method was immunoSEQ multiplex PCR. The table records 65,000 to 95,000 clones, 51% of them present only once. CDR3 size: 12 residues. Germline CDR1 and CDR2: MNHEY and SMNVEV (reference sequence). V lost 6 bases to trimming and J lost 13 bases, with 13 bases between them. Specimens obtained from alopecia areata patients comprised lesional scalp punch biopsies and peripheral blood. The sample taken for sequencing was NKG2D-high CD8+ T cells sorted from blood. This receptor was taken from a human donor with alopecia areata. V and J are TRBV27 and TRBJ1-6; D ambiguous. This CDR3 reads CASSSLAGPLHF. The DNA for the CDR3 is TGTGCCAGCAGCTCCCTCGCCGGGCCCCTCCACTTT.